The 26 T cell receptor beta chains below come from one sample, sequenced in a study of Ad26.COV2.S vaccination and SARS-CoV-2 variants (dated by TCRdb to about 2021). Explained via the paper, the treatment or condition label denotes: approximately 18 received Ad26.COV2.S at low or high dose, single or two shots; 5 received placebo; per-sample allocation not given. Repertoires of vaccine and placebo recipients were sequenced from samples collected on day 63 after the first injection. Library preparation was by the immunoSEQ multiplex PCR assay. TCRdb re-hosts the immuneACCESS table, in-frame sequences only. Its copies lack some clones; in the studies checked, an unresolved V gene accounts for under half of them, and the cause for the rest is not known. The sample table contains hundreds of thousands of clones; only one count was recorded for 75% to 95% of them. The ten largest clones represent about 12% of the sample.

The sample in question was peripheral blood, obtained in a trial of Ad26.COV2.S vaccine versus placebo. These receptors originate from a person between 18 and 60 years old who received the Ad26.COV2.S COVID-19 vaccine or a placebo.

The chain combines TRBV4-1 with TRBJ1-1; 9 positions agree with TRBD1. This CDR3 comprises 15 residues. V lost 1 base to trimming and J lost 3 bases; unmatched junction nucleotides: 3. Germline CDR1 MGHRA, CDR2 YSYEKL. The CDR3 loop is CASSQAQGAHTEAFF. CDR3 nucleotide sequence: TGCGCCAGCAGCCAAGCACAGGGGGCCCACACTGAAGCTTTCTTT.

The chain is built from TRBV12-3 or TRBV12-4 and TRBJ2-2; unclear D gene. The CDR3 extends over 13 amino acids. Between the trimmed V and J ends, which lost 11 bases and 2 bases, there was a span of 12 bases. For the CDR3, the DNA is TGTGCCGGAAAGACGGGTAACACCGGGGAGCTGTTTTTT. Its protein product is CAGKTGNTGELFF.

This clone was detected only once. J is TRBJ1-3 and V is TRBV27; D ambiguous. Looked up from germline, CDR1 is MNHEY and CDR2 is SMNVEV (reference sequence). V lost 2 bases to trimming and J lost 2 bases, with 13 bases between them. There are 16 residues in the CDR3. The CDR3 sequence: CASSLTPRAAGNTIYF. The DNA of the CDR3 is TGTGCCAGCAGTTTAACACCAAGGGCAGCTGGAAACACCATATATTTT.

The chain combines TRBV7-9 with TRBJ2-7; no clear D gene. Germline V lookup: CDR1 SEHNR, CDR2 FQNEAQ (reference sequence). This CDR3 region has 11 residues. V lost 1 base to trimming and J lost 5 bases, with 3 bases between them. This CDR3 reads CASSLGNEQYF. The CDR3 DNA follows: TGTGCCAGCAGCTTAGGGAACGAGCAGTACTTC.

The chain joins TRBV3-1 (or the pseudogene TRBV3-2) to TRBJ1-1; a possible D gene is TRBD1 (6 bases). The CDR3 is 14 amino acids. With 4 bases removed from V and 3 bases from J, the gap between germline ends came to 12 bases. CDR1 is LGHDT, CDR2 YNNKEL, per germline (reference sequence). The chain's CDR3 is CASSPYRDHTEAFF. For the CDR3, the DNA is TGTGCCAGCAGCCCATACAGGGACCACACTGAAGCTTTCTTT.

The CDR3 DNA is TGTGCCAGCAGCGAGATATTCTCTAGCACAGATACGCAGTATTTT. This gives the protein CASSEIFSSTDTQYF. The rearrangement uses TRBV9 and TRBJ2-3; D is ambiguous. The germline V gene has CDR1 SGDLS and CDR2 YYNGEE. This CDR3 has 15 amino acids. Trimming took 3 bases from V and 0 from J, leaving 11 bases between them.

The chain uses TRBV18 and TRBJ1-1; TRBD1 matches at 7 bases. Germline CDR1 KGHSH, CDR2 LQKENI. V lost 5 bases and J lost 0; bases outside the gene matches: 6. The CDR3 length is 15 residues. CDR3 loop: CASSARDSLNTEAFF. Written as DNA, the CDR3 is TGTGCCAGCTCAGCTCGGGACAGCTTGAACACTGAAGCTTTCTTT.

The genes are TRBV11-2 and TRBJ2-5, with 9 bases matching TRBD1. Trimming removed 2 bases from V and 5 bases from J; junction bases left unmatched: 9. The V gene's germline CDR1 is SGHAT and CDR2 FQNNGV. This CDR3 contains 16 residues. This CDR3 reads CASSLFRTGARETQYF. CDR3 nucleotide sequence: TGTGCCAGCAGCTTATTCAGGACAGGGGCGAGGGAGACCCAGTACTTC. The whole variable domain, filled in from reference TRBV11-2 and TRBJ2-5, reads EAGVAQSPRYKIIEKRQSVAFWCNPISGHATLYWYQQILGQGPKLLIQFQNNGVVDDSQLPKDRFSAERLKGVDSTLKIQPAKLEDSAVYLCASSLFRTGARETQYFGPGTRLLVL.

This sequence joins TRBV18 and TRBJ1-1, with TRBD1 matching 8 bases. The germline CDR1 and CDR2 sequences are KGHSH and LQKENI. The CDR3 is 12 residues long. J gave up 6 bases and V 4 bases, and 1 base lay outside the gene matches. The CDR3 spells CASSLQGAEAFF. The CDR3, as DNA: TGTGCCAGCTCACTACAGGGGGCTGAAGCTTTCTTT.

J is TRBJ2-7 and V is TRBV13, with 10 bases identical to TRBD2. The CDR3 is 14 amino acids. J was trimmed by 4 bases and V by 3 bases; bases with no gene match: 3. Germline loops: CDR1 PRHDT, CDR2 FYEKMQ (reference sequence). CDR3 DNA: TGTGCCAGCAGCTTGTCTAGCGGGAGTTACGAGCAGTACTTC. It yields the protein CASSLSSGSYEQYF.

The rearrangement joins TRBV30 to TRBJ2-7; 8 nucleotides line up with TRBD2. V was pared by 3 bases and J by 5 bases, with 6 bases of the junction left unmatched. CDR1 and CDR2 (germline): GTSNPN, SVGIG (reference sequence). The CDR3 covers 13 residues. The CDR3 region has the DNA TGTGCCTGGAGCAGAGCGGGAGTCCACGAGCAGTACTTC. It codes for CAWSRAGVHEQYF. The complete variable domain, with remaining parts taken from reference TRBV30 and TRBJ2-7, reads SQTIHQWPATLVQPVGSPLSLECTVEGTSNPNLYWYRQAAGRGLQLLFYSVGIGQISSEVPQNLSASRPQDRQFILSSKKLLLSDSGFYLCAWSRAGVHEQYFGPGTRLTVT.

The V call is TRBV9, the J call TRBJ2-7; a weak D match, TRBD2 (6 bases). Trimming removed 0 bases at V and 0 bases at J, with 10 bases between. In germline, CDR1 is SGDLS, CDR2 YYNGEE. The CDR3 is 15 amino acids. The CDR3 DNA reads TGTGCCAGCAGCGTAGGGGTAGCGGCCTCCTACGAGCAGTACTTC. It encodes CASSVGVAASYEQYF.

V usage is TRBV6-5 and J usage is TRBJ1-5; D remains unclear. This CDR3 has 14 residues. Germline values: CDR1 MNHEY, CDR2 SVGAGI. V lost 0 bases and J 6 bases, leaving 9 bases between the germline ends. The CDR3, as DNA: TGTGCCAGCAGTTACTCTACTGTGGGTCAGCCCCAGCATTTT. This sequence encodes CASSYSTVGQPQHF.

The chain combines TRBV7-2 with TRBJ2-1; D tentatively fits TRBD1 or TRBD2 (6 bases each). The CDR3 extends over 16 amino acids. In germline, CDR1 is SGHTA, CDR2 FQGNSA. V shed 3 bases and J shed 8 bases, with 20 bases lying between them. For the CDR3, the DNA is TGTGCCAGCAGCTTTCCGGGGGCAGGGGTAACGCATGAGCAGTTCTTC. This encodes CASSFPGAGVTHEQFF. The whole variable domain, filled in from reference TRBV7-2 and TRBJ2-1, reads GAGVSQSPSNKVTEKGKDVELRCDPISGHTALYWYRQSLGQGLEFLIYFQGNSAPDKSGLPSDRFSAERTGGSVSTLTIQRTQQEDSAVYLCASSFPGAGVTHEQFFGPGTRLTVL.

The chain joins TRBV4-1 to TRBJ2-5; D gene ambiguous. V dropped 5 bases and J dropped 0 bases, with 13 bases sitting between them. This CDR3 contains 15 residues. Germline lookup yields CDR1 MGHRA and CDR2 YSYEKL. CDR3 sequence: CASSVTTTYQETQYF. CDR3 bases: TGCGCCAGCAGCGTAACCACCACATACCAAGAGACCCAGTACTTC.

J is TRBJ2-3 and V is TRBV3-1 (or the pseudogene TRBV3-2), with 12 bases that match TRBD1. The length of the CDR3 is 17 residues. With 4 bases clipped from V and 3 bases from J, the junction kept 8 bases outside the gene matches. Germline lookup yields CDR1 LGHDT and CDR2 YNNKEL (reference sequence). CDR3 in amino acids: CASSRLGTGGRTDTQYF. CDR3 DNA: TGTGCCAGCAGCCGTTTAGGGACAGGGGGCCGAACAGATACGCAGTATTTT.

The chain employs TRBV11-2 and TRBJ2-1, with D hard to call. Trimming removed 5 bases from V and 1 base from J, with 6 bases in between. The CDR3 is 13 amino acids. The germline V gene encodes CDR1 SGHAT and CDR2 FQNNGV. CDR3 residues: CASSKQSYNEQFF. The DNA for the CDR3 is TGTGCCAGCAGCAAGCAGTCCTACAATGAGCAGTTCTTC.

Details on this clone: The junction departs from germline at one end; a sequencing error may be responsible. The sample holds other DNA sequences that translate to the same CDR3. The chain uses TRBV3-1 (or the pseudogene TRBV3-2) and TRBJ2-7; D is uncertain. The CDR3 runs to 15 residues. CDR1 and CDR2 from the germline V gene are LGHDT and YNNKEL (reference sequence). The CDR3, as DNA: TGTGCCAGCAGCCAAGAACTTATGAGCTCCTATGAGCAGTACTTC. It is translated as CASSQELMSSYEQYF.

The chain joins TRBV9 to TRBJ2-3; 11 bases fit TRBD2. The CDR3 covers 16 residues. V shed 2 bases, J shed 2 bases, and the junction held 4 bases outside the gene matches. The V gene's germline CDR1 is SGDLS and CDR2 YYNGEE. This CDR3 reads CASSVRGLADTDTQYF. CDR3 nucleotide sequence: TGTGCCAGCAGCGTCCGGGGACTAGCGGACACAGATACGCAGTATTTT.

The rearrangement uses TRBV3-1 (or the pseudogene TRBV3-2) and TRBJ2-2; D is possibly TRBD1 or TRBD2 (7 bases each). The CDR3 is 18 residues long. V was clipped by 3 bases and J by 4 bases, with 21 bases between them. Per germline, CDR1 LGHDT and CDR2 YNNKEL (reference sequence). The DNA of the CDR3 is TGTGCCAGCAGCCATCTGACAGGGACTATACTAGGCACCGGGGAGCTGTTTTTT. This gives the protein CASSHLTGTILGTGELFF.

This chain connects TRBV12-3 or TRBV12-4 to TRBJ2-1; D not certain. Trimming stripped 3 bases from V and 8 bases from J, with 11 bases between. The CDR3 loop spans 13 amino acids. The CDR3, as DNA: TGTGCCAGCAGTTTCCCCTCCAACGATGAGCAGTTCTTC. It is translated as CASSFPSNDEQFF.

This chain connects TRBV9 to TRBJ1-1, with TRBD1 matching over 7 bases. The CDR3 spans 14 residues. The germline V gene encodes CDR1 SGDLS and CDR2 YYNGEE. V lost 3 bases and J lost 2; bases outside the gene matches: 4. CDR3 nucleotide sequence: TGTGCCAGCAGCGGACAGGGATTTAACACTGAAGCTTTCTTT. Translated: CASSGQGFNTEAFF.

The chain recombines TRBV3-1 (or the pseudogene TRBV3-2) with TRBJ2-1; 9 nucleotides agree with TRBD2. Losses at the gene ends were 0 bases for V and 9 bases for J; bases not matched to a gene: 9. CDR3 size: 16 residues. Germline lookup yields CDR1 LGHDT and CDR2 YNNKEL (reference sequence). The CDR3 DNA sequence: TGTGCCAGCAGCCAAGATCAAGGGGCGGGAGGGGCTGAGCAGTTCTTC. Its translation: CASSQDQGAGGAEQFF.

This clone showed up just once. This chain uses TRBV30 with TRBJ2-1; D remains unclear. Trimming stripped 4 bases from V and 0 bases from J, with 7 bases between. The CDR3 sequence is 13 residues long. From germline, CDR1 is GTSNPN and CDR2 SVGIG (reference sequence). This CDR3 is CAWNPGSYNEQFF. CDR3 nucleotide sequence: TGTGCCTGGAACCCAGGCTCCTACAATGAGCAGTTCTTC.

The V and J genes are TRBV27 and TRBJ2-5, with a tentative D call TRBD2 (5 bases). V shed 4 bases and J shed 5 bases, with 17 bases lying between them. The CDR3 runs 15 residues. Germline V lookup: CDR1 MNHEY, CDR2 SMNVEV (reference sequence). The CDR3 loop reads CASSSTGVLGETQYF. CDR3 sequence (DNA): TGTGCCAGCAGTTCTACCGGGGTCCTGGGGGAGACCCAGTACTTC.

J is TRBJ2-5 and V is TRBV5-1, with D tentatively TRBD2 (5 bases). The germline CDR1 and CDR2 sequences are SGHRS and YFSETQ. V dropped 6 bases and J dropped 8 bases, with 23 bases sitting between them. The CDR3 loop spans 15 amino acids. The CDR3 coding sequence is TGCGCCAGCATGAGGGAGAGCGGCTCCTCCTCCACCCAGTACTTC. This gives the protein CASMRESGSSSTQYF.